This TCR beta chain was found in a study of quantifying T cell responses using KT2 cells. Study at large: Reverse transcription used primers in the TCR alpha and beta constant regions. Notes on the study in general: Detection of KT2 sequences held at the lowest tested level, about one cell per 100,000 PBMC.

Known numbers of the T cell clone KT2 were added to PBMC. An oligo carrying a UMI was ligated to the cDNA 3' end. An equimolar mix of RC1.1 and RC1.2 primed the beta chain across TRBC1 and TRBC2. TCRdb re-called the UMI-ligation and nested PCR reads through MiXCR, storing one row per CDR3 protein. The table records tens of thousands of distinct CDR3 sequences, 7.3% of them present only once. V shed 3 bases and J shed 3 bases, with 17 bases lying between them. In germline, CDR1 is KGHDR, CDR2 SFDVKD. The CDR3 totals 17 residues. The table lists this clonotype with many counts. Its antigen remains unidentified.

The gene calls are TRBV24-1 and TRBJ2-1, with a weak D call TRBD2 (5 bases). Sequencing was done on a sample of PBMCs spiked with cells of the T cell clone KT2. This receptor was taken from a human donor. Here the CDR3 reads CATSDAASGGRYNEQFF. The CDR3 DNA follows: TGTGCCACCAGTGATGCGGCGAGCGGAGGCCGCTACAATGAGCAGTTCTTC.